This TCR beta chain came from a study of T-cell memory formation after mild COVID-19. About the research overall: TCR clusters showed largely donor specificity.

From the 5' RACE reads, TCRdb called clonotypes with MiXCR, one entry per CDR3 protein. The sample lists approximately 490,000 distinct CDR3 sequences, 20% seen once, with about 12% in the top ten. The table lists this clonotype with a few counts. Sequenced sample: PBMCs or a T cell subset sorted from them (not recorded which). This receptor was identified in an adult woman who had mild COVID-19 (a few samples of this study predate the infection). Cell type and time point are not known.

The CDR3 DNA follows: TGTGCCAACGGGGGGGGCAAGGGCGAGCAGTACTTC. Residues: CANGGGKGEQYF. This sequence joins TRBV7-9 and TRBJ2-7; 8 bases match TRBD2. Germline CDR1 is SEHNR and CDR2 is FQNEAQ (reference sequence). The CDR3 is 12 amino acids. Trimming cost V 10 bases and J 6 bases; bases outside gene matches: 8.